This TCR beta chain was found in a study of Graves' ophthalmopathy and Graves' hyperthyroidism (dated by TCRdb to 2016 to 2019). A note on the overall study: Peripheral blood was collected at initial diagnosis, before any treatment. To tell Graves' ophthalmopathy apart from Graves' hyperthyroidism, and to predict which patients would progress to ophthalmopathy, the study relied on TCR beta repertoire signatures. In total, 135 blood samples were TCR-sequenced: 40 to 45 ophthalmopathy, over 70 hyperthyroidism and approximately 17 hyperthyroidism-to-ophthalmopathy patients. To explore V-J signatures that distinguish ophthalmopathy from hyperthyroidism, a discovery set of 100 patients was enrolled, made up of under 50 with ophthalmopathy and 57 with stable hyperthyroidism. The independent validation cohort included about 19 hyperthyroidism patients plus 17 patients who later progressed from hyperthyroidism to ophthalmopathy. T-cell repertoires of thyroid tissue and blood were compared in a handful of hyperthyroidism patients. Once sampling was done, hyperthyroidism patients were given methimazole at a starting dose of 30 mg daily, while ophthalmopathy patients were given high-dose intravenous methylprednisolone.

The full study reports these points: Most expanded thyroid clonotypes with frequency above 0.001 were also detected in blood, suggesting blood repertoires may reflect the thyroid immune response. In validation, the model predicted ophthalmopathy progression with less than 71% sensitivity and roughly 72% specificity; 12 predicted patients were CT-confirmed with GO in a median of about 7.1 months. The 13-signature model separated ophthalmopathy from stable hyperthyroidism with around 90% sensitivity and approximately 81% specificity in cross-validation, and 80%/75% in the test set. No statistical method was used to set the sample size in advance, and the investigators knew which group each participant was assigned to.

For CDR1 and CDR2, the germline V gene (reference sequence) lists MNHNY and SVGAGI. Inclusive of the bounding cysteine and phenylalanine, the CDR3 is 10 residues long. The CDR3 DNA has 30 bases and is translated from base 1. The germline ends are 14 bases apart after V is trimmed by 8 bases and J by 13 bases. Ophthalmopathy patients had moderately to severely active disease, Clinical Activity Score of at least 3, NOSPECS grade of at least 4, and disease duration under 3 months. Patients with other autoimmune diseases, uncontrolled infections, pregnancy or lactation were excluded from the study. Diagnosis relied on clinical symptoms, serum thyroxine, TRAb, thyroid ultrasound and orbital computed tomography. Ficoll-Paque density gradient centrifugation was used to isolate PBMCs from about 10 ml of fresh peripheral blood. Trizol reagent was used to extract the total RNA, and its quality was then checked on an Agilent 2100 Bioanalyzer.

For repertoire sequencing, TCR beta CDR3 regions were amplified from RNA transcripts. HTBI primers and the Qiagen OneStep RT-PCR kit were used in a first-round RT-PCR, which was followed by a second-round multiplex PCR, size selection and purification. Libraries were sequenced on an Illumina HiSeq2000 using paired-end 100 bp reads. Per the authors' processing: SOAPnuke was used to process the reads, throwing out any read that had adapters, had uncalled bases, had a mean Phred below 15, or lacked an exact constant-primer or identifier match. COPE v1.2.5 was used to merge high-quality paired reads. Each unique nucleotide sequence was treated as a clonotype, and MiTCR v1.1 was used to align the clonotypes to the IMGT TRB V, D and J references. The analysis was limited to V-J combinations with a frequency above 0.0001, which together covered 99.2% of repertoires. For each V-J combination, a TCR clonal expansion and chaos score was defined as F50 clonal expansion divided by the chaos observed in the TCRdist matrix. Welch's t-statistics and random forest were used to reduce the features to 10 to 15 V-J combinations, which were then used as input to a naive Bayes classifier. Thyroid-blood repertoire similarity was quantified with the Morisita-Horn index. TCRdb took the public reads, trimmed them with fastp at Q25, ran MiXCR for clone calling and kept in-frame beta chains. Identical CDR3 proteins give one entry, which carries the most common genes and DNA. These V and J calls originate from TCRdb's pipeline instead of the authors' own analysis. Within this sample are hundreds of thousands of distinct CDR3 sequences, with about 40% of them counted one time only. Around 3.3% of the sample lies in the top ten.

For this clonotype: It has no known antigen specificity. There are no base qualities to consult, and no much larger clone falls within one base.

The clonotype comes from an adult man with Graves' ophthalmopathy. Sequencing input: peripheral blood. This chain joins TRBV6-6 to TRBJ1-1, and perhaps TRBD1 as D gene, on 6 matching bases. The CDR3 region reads CASGGAGDFF. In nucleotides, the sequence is TGTGCCAGCGGGGGGGCGGGGGATTTCTTT.